This T cell receptor beta chain stems from a study of blood T cell repertoires in COVID-19. Germline CDR1 and CDR2: SGHRS and YFSETQ. After removal of 4 bases from V and 1 base from J, the junction contained 18 bases not matched to a gene. The CDR3 runs 20 residues. The table came from immunoSEQ multiplex PCR; TCRdb's copy has only in-frame clones and leaves some out. Of 110,000 or so clones in the sample, about 90% were seen once. The origin of this receptor is a human donor in a cohort sampled during active COVID-19. The genes are TRBV5-1 and TRBJ2-1; TRBD2 agrees at 9 bases. Sequences were obtained from peripheral blood. CDR3 amino acids: CASSRTGKTSGQGSYNEQFF. As DNA, the CDR3 is TGCGCCAGCAGCAGAACCGGGAAGACTAGCGGTCAGGGGTCCTACAATGAGCAGTTCTTC.